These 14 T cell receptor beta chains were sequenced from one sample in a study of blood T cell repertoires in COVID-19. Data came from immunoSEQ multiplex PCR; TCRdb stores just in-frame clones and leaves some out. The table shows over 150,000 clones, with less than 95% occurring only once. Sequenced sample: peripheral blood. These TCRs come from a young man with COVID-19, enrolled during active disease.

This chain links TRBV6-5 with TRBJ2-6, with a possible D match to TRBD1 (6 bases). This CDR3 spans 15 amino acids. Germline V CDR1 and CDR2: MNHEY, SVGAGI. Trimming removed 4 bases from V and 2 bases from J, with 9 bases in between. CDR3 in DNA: TGTGCCAGCAGTTTCAGGGGCCCTGGGGCCAACGTCCTGACTTTC. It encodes CASSFRGPGANVLTF.

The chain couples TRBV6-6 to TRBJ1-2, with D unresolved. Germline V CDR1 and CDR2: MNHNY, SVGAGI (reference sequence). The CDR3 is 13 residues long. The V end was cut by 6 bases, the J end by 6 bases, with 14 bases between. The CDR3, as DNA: TGTGCCAGCAGGTCGGGAGTAGGCAATGGCTACACCTTC. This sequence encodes CASRSGVGNGYTF.

The CDR3 DNA is TGCGCCAGCAGCTTGGAGGTGTTGGGGACAGCCTATGGCTACACCTTC. The encoded protein is CASSLEVLGTAYGYTF. The chain recombines TRBV5-1 with TRBJ1-2, with TRBD1 matching 7 bases. The germline V gene encodes CDR1 SGHRS and CDR2 YFSETQ. V lost 0 bases, J lost 4 bases, and 9 bases stayed unmatched. The CDR3 covers 16 residues.

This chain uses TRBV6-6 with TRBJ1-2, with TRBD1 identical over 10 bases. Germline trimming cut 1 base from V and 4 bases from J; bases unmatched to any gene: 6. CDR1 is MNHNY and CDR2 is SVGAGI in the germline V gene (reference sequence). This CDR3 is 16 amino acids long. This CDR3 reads CASSYLGTGDTYGYTF. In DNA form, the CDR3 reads TGTGCCAGCAGTTACTTAGGGACAGGGGATACCTATGGCTACACCTTC.

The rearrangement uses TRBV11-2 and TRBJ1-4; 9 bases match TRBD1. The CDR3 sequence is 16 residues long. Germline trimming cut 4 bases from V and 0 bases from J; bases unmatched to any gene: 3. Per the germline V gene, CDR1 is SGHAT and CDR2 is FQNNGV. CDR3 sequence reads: CASSSGQGSTNEKLFF. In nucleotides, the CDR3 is TGTGCCAGCAGCTCGGGACAGGGATCAACTAATGAAAAACTGTTTTTT.

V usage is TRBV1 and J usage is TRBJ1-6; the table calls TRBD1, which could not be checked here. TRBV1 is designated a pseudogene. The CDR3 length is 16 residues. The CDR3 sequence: CTSSLRGDRPNSPLHF. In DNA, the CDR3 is TGCACCAGCAGCCTCAGGGGGGACCGTCCTAATTCACCCCTCCACTTT.

The CDR3 DNA sequence: TGTGCCAGCTCACCGAGGGCAACTAATGAAAAACTGTTTTTT. It encodes CASSPRATNEKLFF. This chain links TRBV18 with TRBJ1-4, with no clear D. The V and J ends lost 3 bases and 0 bases respectively, with 5 bases between them. Per the germline V gene, CDR1 is KGHSH and CDR2 is LQKENI. The CDR3 contains 14 residues. The variable domain in full, completed from reference TRBV18 and TRBJ1-4, reads NAGVMQNPRHLVRRRGQEARLRCSPMKGHSHVYWYRQLPEEGLKFMVYLQKENIIDESGMPKERFSAEFPKEGPSILRIQQVVRGDSAAYFCASSPRATNEKLFFGSGTQLSVL.

In nucleotides, the CDR3 is TGTGCCAGCCGGACAGGGCCCAATGGCTACACCTTC. This encodes CASRTGPNGYTF. The chain carries TRBV27 and TRBJ1-2; 8 nucleotides match TRBD1. Germline CDR1 and CDR2: MNHEY and SMNVEV (reference sequence). With V trimmed by 8 bases and J by 6 bases, 5 bases remained unmatched. The CDR3 consists of 12 residues.

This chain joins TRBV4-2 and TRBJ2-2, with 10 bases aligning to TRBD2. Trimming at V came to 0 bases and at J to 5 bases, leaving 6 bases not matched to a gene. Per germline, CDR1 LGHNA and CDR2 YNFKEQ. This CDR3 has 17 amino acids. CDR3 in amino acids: CASSQDVAGGGTGELFF. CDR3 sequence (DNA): TGTGCCAGCAGCCAAGATGTAGCGGGGGGAGGGACCGGGGAGCTGTTTTTT.

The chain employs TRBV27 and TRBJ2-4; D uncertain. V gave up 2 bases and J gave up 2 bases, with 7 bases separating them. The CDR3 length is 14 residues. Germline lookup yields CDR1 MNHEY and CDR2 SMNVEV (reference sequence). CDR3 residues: CASSLGLPKNIQYF. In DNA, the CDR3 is TGTGCCAGCAGTTTAGGGCTTCCCAAAAACATTCAGTACTTC.

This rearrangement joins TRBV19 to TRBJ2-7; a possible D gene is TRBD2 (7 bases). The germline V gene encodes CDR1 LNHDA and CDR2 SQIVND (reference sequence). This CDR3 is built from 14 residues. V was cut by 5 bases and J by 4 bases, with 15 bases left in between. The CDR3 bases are TGTGCCAGTAGTCCCGTGGCGGGGGCGTACGAGCAGTACTTC. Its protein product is CASSPVAGAYEQYF.

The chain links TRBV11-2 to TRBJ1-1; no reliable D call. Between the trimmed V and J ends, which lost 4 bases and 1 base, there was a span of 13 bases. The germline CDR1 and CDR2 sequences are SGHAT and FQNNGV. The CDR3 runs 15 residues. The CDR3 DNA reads TGTGCCAGCAGCTCACGTAGTACGGGGAACACTGAAGCTTTCTTT. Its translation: CASSSRSTGNTEAFF.

CDR3 sequence reads: CSASVLDSPTYEQYF. The CDR3 DNA reads as TGCAGTGCTAGTGTTCTGGACAGCCCTACCTACGAGCAGTACTTC. The chain joins TRBV20-1 to TRBJ2-7, with D tentatively TRBD1 (6 bases). Trimming took off 3 bases at V and 2 bases at J, with 17 bases between the two ends. Looked up from germline, CDR1 is DFQATT and CDR2 is SNEGSKA (reference sequence). This CDR3 comprises 15 residues.

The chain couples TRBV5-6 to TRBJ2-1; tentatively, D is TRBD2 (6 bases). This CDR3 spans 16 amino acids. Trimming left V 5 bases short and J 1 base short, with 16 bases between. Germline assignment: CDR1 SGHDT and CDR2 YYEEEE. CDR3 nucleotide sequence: TGTGCCAGCAGGGGGGGACGGTGGAGGTCCTACAATGAGCAGTTCTTC. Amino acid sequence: CASRGGRWRSYNEQFF. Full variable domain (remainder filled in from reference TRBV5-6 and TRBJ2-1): DAGVTQSPTHLIKTRGQQVTLRCSPKSGHDTVSWYQQALGQGPQFIFQYYEEEERQRGNFPDRFSGHQFPNYSSELNVNALLLGDSALYLCASRGGRWRSYNEQFFGPGTRLTVL.